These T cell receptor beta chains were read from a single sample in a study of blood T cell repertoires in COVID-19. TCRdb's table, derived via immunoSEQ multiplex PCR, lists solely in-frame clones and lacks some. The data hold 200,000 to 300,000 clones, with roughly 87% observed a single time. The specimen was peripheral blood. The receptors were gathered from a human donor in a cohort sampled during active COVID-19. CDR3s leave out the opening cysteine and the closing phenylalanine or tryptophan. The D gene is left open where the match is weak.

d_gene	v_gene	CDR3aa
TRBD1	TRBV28	ASRTGLGYEQY
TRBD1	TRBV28	ASSTGVGAF
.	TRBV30	ACLGPGGGEAF
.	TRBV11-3	ASSLAGGDEKLF
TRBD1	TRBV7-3	ASSLQGASYEQY
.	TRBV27	ASSRTRQTYEQY
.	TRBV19	ASRPLAGELF
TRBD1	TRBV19	ASSIGGTGISPLH
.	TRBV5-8	ASSSRDRPPQH
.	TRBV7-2	ASSPRSYNSPLH
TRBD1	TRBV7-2	ASSWDGQGAYEQY
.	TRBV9	ASSSPTQTTSSSYNEQF
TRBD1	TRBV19	ASSPSTTGGTEAF
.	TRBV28	ASSLRQGATEAF
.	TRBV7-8	ASSSVAGDYTEAF
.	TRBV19	ASSLLEGTLRGYT
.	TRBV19	ASSIDRDSGANVLT
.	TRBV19	ASSIQGPAQFYSNQPQH
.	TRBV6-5	ASVVRGNTGELF
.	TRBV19	ASSIQITDTQY
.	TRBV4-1	ASSQEGYQGYTEAF
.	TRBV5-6	ASSSVTRPPIYEQY
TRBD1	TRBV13	ASSYDRVSGELF
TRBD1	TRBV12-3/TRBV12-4	ASSGARGYEQY
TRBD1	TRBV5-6	ASSSFRYDGQGDTGELF
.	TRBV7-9	ASSPGTQHYEQY
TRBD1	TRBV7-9	ASSSGTGTGELF
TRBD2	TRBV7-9	ASSLQGLAYNEQF
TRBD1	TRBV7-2	ASSVDRVSGNTIY
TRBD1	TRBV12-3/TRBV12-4	ASSGGSGNTIY
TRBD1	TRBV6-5	ASSYRGQGRYEQY
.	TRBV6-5	ASKRITGELF
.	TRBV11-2	ASSLDQGTQETQY
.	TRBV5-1	ASSWAGASYNSPLH
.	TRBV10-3	AVAGYSGNTIY
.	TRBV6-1	ASSEPAGSGLQGYT